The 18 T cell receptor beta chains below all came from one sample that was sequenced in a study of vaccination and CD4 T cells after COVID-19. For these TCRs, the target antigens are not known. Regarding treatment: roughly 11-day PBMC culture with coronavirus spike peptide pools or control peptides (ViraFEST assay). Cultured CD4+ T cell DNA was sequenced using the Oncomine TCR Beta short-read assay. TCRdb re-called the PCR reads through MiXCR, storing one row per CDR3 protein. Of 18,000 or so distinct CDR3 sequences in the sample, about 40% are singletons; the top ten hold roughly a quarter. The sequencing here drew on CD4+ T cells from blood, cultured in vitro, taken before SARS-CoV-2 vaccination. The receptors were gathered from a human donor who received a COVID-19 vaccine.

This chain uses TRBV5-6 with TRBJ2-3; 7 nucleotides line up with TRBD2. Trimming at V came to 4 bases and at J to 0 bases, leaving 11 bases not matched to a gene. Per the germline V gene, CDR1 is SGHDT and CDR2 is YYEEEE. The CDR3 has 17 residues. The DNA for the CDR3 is TGTGCCAGCAGCCAGCTACTAGCGAAAACTAGCACAGATACGCAGTATTTT. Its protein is CASSQLLAKTSTDTQYF. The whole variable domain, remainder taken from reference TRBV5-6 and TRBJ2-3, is DAGVTQSPTHLIKTRGQQVTLRCSPKSGHDTVSWYQQALGQGPQFIFQYYEEEERQRGNFPDRFSGHQFPNYSSELNVNALLLGDSALYLCASSQLLAKTSTDTQYFGPGTRLTVL.

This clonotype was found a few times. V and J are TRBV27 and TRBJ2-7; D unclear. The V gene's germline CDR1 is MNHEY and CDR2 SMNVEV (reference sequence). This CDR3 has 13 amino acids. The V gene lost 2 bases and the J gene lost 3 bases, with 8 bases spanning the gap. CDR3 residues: CASSLRWGYEQYF. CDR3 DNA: TGTGCCAGCAGTTTACGGTGGGGCTACGAGCAGTACTTC.

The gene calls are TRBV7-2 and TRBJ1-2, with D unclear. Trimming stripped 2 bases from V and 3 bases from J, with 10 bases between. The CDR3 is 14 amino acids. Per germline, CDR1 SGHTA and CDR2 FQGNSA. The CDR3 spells CASSLTGQDYGYTF. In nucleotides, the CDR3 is TGTGCCAGCAGCTTAACGGGTCAAGACTATGGCTACACCTTC. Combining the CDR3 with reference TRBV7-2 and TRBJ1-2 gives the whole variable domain GAGVSQSPSNKVTEKGKDVELRCDPISGHTALYWYRQSLGQGLEFLIYFQGNSAPDKSGLPSDRFSAERTGGSVSTLTIQRTQQEDSAVYLCASSLTGQDYGYTFGSGTRLTVV.

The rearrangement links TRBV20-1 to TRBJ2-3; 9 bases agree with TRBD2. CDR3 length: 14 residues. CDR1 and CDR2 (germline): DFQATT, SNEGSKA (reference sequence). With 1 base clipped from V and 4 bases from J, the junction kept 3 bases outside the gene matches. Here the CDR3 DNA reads TGCAGTGCTAGAGGCGGGGGGGCCTCAGATACGCAGTATTTT. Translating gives CSARGGGASDTQYF.

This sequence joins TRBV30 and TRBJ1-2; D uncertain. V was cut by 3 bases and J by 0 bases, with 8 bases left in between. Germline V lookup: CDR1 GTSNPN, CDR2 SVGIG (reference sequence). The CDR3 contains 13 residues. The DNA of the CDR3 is TGTGCCTGGAGCATCTCGTCTAACTATGGCTACACCTTC. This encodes CAWSISSNYGYTF. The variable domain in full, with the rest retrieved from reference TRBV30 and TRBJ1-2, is SQTIHQWPATLVQPVGSPLSLECTVEGTSNPNLYWYRQAAGRGLQLLFYSVGIGQISSEVPQNLSASRPQDRQFILSSKKLLLSDSGFYLCAWSISSNYGYTFGSGTRLTVV.

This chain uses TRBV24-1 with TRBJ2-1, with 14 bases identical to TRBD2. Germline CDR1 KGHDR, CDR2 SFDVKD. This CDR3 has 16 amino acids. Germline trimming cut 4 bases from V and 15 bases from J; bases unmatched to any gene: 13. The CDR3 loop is CATSDSGTSGGLASFF. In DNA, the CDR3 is TGTGCCACCAGTGACTCCGGGACTAGCGGGGGCCTCGCGTCGTTCTTC.

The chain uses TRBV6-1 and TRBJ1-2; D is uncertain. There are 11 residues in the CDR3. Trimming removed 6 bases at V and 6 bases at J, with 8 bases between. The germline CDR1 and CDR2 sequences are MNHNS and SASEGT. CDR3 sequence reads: CASRATDGYTF. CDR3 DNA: TGTGCCAGCAGAGCGACCGATGGCTACACCTTC.

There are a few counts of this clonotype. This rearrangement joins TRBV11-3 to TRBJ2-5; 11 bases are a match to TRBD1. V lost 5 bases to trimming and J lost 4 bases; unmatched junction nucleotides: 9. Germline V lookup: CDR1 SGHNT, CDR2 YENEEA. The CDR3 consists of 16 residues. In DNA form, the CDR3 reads TGTGCCAGCAGCACTCGGACAGGGGGCGTTTTAGAGACCCAGTACTTC. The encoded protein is CASSTRTGGVLETQYF.

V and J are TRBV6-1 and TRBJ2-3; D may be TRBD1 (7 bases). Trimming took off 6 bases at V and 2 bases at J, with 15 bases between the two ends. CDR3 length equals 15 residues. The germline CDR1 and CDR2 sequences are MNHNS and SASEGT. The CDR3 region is CASRGGQSPTDTQYF. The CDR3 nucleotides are TGTGCCAGCAGGGGGGGACAGAGCCCCACAGATACGCAGTATTTT.

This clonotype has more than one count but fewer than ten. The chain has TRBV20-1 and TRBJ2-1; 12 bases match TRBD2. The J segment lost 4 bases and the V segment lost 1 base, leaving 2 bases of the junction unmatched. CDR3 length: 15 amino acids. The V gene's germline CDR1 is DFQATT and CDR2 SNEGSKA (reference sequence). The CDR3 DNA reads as TGCAGTGCTAGAGTAGGACTAGCGGGGTACAATGAGCAGTTCTTC. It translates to CSARVGLAGYNEQFF.

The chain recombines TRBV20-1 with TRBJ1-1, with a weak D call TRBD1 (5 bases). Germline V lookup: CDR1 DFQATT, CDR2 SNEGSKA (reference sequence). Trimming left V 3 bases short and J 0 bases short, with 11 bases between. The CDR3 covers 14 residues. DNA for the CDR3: TGCAGTGCTAGGACGGGGCAAATGAACACTGAAGCTTTCTTT. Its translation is CSARTGQMNTEAFF.

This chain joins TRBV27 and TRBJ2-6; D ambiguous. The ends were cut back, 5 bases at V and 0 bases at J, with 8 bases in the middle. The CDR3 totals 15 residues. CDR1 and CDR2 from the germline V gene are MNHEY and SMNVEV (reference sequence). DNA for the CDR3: TGTGCCAGCAGTCCCCTAACCTCTGGGGCCAACGTCCTGACTTTC. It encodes CASSPLTSGANVLTF.

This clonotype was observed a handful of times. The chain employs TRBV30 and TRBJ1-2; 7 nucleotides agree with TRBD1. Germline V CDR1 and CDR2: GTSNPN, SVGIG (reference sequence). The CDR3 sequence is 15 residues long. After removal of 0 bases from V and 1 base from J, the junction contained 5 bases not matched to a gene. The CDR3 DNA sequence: TGTGCCTGGAGTGTAGGTCACAGGGGTAACTATGGCTACACCTTC. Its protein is CAWSVGHRGNYGYTF.

DNA for the CDR3: TGTGCCAGCTCACCTGCGGGACAGGGGAACTATGGCTACACCTTC. Translating it yields CASSPAGQGNYGYTF. V and J are TRBV18 and TRBJ1-2; 10 bases line up with TRBD1. CDR1 KGHSH and CDR2 LQKENI come from the germline V gene. The CDR3 is 15 amino acids. V was pared by 3 bases and J by 2 bases, with 3 bases of the junction left unmatched.

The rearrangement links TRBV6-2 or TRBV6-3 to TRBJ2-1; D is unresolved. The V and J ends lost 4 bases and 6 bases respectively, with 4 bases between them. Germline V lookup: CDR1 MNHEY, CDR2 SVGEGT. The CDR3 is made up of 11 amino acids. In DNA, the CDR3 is TGTGCCAGCAGTTGGTCCAATGAGCAGTTCTTC. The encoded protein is CASSWSNEQFF.

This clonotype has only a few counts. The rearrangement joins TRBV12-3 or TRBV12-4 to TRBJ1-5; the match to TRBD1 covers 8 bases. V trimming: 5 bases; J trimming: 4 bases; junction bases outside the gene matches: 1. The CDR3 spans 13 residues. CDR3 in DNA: TGTGCCAGCAGTAGGGACAGGAATCAGCCCCAGCATTTT. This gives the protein CASSRDRNQPQHF.

The CDR3 DNA reads as TGTGCCACCAGTGACCTGAGGTCAGGGGGAACTGAGGAGCTGTTTTTT. Amino acid sequence: CATSDLRSGGTEELFF. The V call is TRBV24-1, the J call TRBJ2-2; 7 bases match TRBD1. Germline V gene lookup returns CDR1 KGHDR and CDR2 SFDVKD. The ends lost 4 bases at V and 10 bases at J; junction bases unmatched: 14. The CDR3 extends over 16 amino acids.

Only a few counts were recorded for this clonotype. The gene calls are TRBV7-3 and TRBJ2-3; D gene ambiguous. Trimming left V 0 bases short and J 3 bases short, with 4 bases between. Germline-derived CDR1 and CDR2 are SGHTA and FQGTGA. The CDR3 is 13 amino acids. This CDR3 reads CASSLTGTDTQYF. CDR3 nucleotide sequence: TGTGCCAGCAGCTTAACAGGGACAGATACGCAGTATTTT. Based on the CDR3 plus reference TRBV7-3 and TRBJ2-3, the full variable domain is GAGVSQTPSNKVTEKGKYVELRCDPISGHTALYWYRQSLGQGPEFLIYFQGTGAADDSGLPNDRFFAVRPEGSVSTLKIQRTERGDSAVYLCASSLTGTDTQYFGPGTRLTVL.